These T cell receptor beta chains were read from a single sample in a study of identical twins. From the 5' RACE reads, TCRdb called clonotypes with MiXCR, one entry per CDR3 protein. The sample has 400,000 to 500,000 distinct CDR3 sequences, approximately 18% seen once; the top ten hold 10% to 15%. The sequencing sample was made of naive T cells sorted from blood. The receptors were gathered from a man in his fifties in good health. Each CDR3 is given with its conserved first and last residue. D genes are given only for firm matches. Clone size is stated in some rows and not others, as once, few, many or a class when expanded.

J: TRBJ2-1
V: TRBV28
size: -
D: TRBD2
DNA: TGTGCCAGCAGTCCAAGGCGGACTAGCGGACGCTCCTACAATGAGCAGTTCTTC
CDR3: CASSPRRTSGRSYNEQFF

J: TRBJ1-4
V: TRBV7-2
size: -
D: TRBD1
DNA: TGTGCCAGCAGCTATCAGGGGGTTAATGAAAAACTGTTTTTT
CDR3: CASSYQGVNEKLFF

J: TRBJ1-1
V: TRBV10-3
size: -
D: -
DNA: TGTGCCACCACAGAGGTCGGCACTGAAGCTTTCTTT
CDR3: CATTEVGTEAFF

J: TRBJ2-1
V: TRBV29-1
size: many
D: TRBD2
DNA: TGCAGCGTCGCCCTTCAAGAAACGGGAGGGCACAATGAGCAGTTCTTC
CDR3: CSVALQETGGHNEQFF

J: TRBJ2-1
V: TRBV20-1
size: few
D: TRBD2
DNA: TGCAGTGCTAGAGGCGGGACTAGTCTCGATGAGCAGTTCTTC
CDR3: CSARGGTSLDEQFF

J: TRBJ1-4
V: TRBV5-5
size: many
D: -
DNA: TGTGCCAGCAGCTTGGAACAAGCAACTAATGAAAAACTGTTTTTT
CDR3: CASSLEQATNEKLFF

J: TRBJ1-2
V: TRBV20-1
size: -
D: -
DNA: TGCGGTGCTAGAGATTCGCGTTCCAACTATGGCTACACCTTC
CDR3: CGARDSRSNYGYTF

J: TRBJ1-2
V: TRBV27
size: few
D: -
DNA: TGTGCCAGCAGTTTATCTGGGCCCTATGGCTACACCTTC
CDR3: CASSLSGPYGYTF

J: TRBJ1-2
V: TRBV12-3/TRBV12-4
size: -
D: TRBD1
DNA: TGTGCCAGCCGTACAGGGGCGGCTAACTATGGCTACACCTTC
CDR3: CASRTGAANYGYTF

J: TRBJ1-5
V: TRBV20-1
size: few
D: -
DNA: TGCAGTGCCACCGGGACACTTACTAGCAATCAGCCCCAGCATTTT
CDR3: CSATGTLTSNQPQHF

J: TRBJ2-1
V: TRBV7-3
size: -
D: -
DNA: TGTGCCAGCAGCTTCAATAGCGTATCCGGCGAGCAGTTCTTC
CDR3: CASSFNSVSGEQFF

J: TRBJ2-7
V: TRBV6-5
size: few
D: -
DNA: TGTGCCAGCAGTTACTCACGTGGTAGGCACGAGCAGTACTTC
CDR3: CASSYSRGRHEQYF

J: TRBJ2-1
V: TRBV7-9
size: many
D: -
DNA: TGTGCCAGCAGCTTAGAGGGACTCTCCTACAATGAGCAGTTCTTC
CDR3: CASSLEGLSYNEQFF

J: TRBJ2-2
V: TRBV5-1
size: -
D: TRBD2
DNA: TGCGCCAGCAGCTTGACTAGCGGGAGAACGGAAGGGGAGCTGTTTTTT
CDR3: CASSLTSGRTEGELFF

J: TRBJ2-3
V: TRBV7-9
size: -
D: -
DNA: TGTGCCAGCAGCTTAGAAGGAGATACGCAGTATTTT
CDR3: CASSLEGDTQYF

J: TRBJ2-2
V: TRBV29-1
size: many
D: -
DNA: TGCAGCGTCAACCCCGGGGTGAACACCGGGGAGCTGTTTTTT
CDR3: CSVNPGVNTGELFF

J: TRBJ2-7
V: TRBV5-1
size: few
D: -
DNA: TGCGCCAGCAGACGAGAAAGCTCCTACGAGCAGTACTTC
CDR3: CASRRESSYEQYF

J: TRBJ2-1
V: TRBV24-1
size: many
D: -
DNA: TGTGCCACCAGTGGGTTTGTGAATGAGCAGTTCTTC
CDR3: CATSGFVNEQFF

J: TRBJ1-1
V: TRBV20-1
size: many
D: -
DNA: TGCAGTGTTCTCGCAGCGGGAGACGCTGAAGCTTTCTTT
CDR3: CSVLAAGDAEAFF

J: TRBJ2-1
V: TRBV24-1
size: many
D: -
DNA: TGTGCCACCAGTGATTTTTTCGGGGGTGAGCAGTTCTTC
CDR3: CATSDFFGGEQFF

J: TRBJ1-1
V: TRBV19
size: -
D: -
DNA: TGTGCCAGTAGTAGCCCTCTGGGGACACCGAACACTGAAGCTTTCTTT
CDR3: CASSSPLGTPNTEAFF

J: TRBJ2-7
V: TRBV12-3/TRBV12-4
size: -
D: -
DNA: TGTGCCAGCAGTCCGACCAGCTCCTACGAGCAGTACTTC
CDR3: CASSPTSSYEQYF

J: TRBJ2-3
V: TRBV28
size: -
D: -
DNA: TGTGCCAGCAGTCCCCGGGCCCCAGATACGCAGTATTTT
CDR3: CASSPRAPDTQYF

J: TRBJ1-1
V: TRBV6-2/TRBV6-3
size: -
D: -
DNA: TGTGCCAGCAGTTTGAGCAGACGGACCACTGAAGCTTTCTTT
CDR3: CASSLSRRTTEAFF

J: TRBJ2-3
V: TRBV4-2
size: -
D: TRBD2
DNA: TGTGCCAGCAGCCAAGAAGGGGTGGGAGGGAGGGCAGATACGCAGTATTTT
CDR3: CASSQEGVGGRADTQYF

J: TRBJ2-7
V: TRBV5-1
size: -
D: TRBD1
DNA: TGCGCCAGCAGCCCGGGGACAGGGGGGACGAGGGAGCAGTACTTC
CDR3: CASSPGTGGTREQYF

J: TRBJ2-5
V: TRBV10-3
size: -
D: TRBD2
DNA: TGTGCCATCAGTGAAGGGGCTAGCGGAATTGAGACCCAGTACTTC
CDR3: CAISEGASGIETQYF

J: TRBJ2-5
V: TRBV6-5
size: few
D: -
DNA: TGTGCCAGCAGTTACTCCCGGGGGTTTGAGACCCAGTACTTC
CDR3: CASSYSRGFETQYF

J: TRBJ1-2
V: TRBV5-5
size: -
D: TRBD1
DNA: TGTGCCAGCAGCACTGGACAGGGGGAAAGCTATGGCTACACCTTC
CDR3: CASSTGQGESYGYTF

J: TRBJ2-3
V: TRBV6-2/TRBV6-3
size: many
D: -
DNA: TGTGCCAGCAGTGACCCGGCCCCGGATACGCAGTATTTT
CDR3: CASSDPAPDTQYF

J: TRBJ2-1
V: TRBV29-1
size: many
D: -
DNA: TGCAGCGCCGAAGGGGGATCGGATGAGCAGTTCTTC
CDR3: CSAEGGSDEQFF

J: TRBJ2-2
V: TRBV18
size: -
D: -
DNA: TGTGCCAGCTCACCACCGTCGGTGGGGACGAACACCGGGGAGCTGTTTTTT
CDR3: CASSPPSVGTNTGELFF

J: TRBJ1-3
V: TRBV28
size: -
D: -
DNA: TGTGCCAGCAGTTTATTGGGGGGCTCTGGAAACACCATATATTTT
CDR3: CASSLLGGSGNTIYF

J: TRBJ1-6
V: TRBV10-3
size: -
D: -
DNA: TGTGCCATCAGCGTACAGGCGCTCGGTTCACCCCTCCACTTT
CDR3: CAISVQALGSPLHF

J: TRBJ2-7
V: TRBV7-2
size: -
D: -
DNA: TGTGCCAGCAGCTTAGCGATGAACGCCAAGTTGGGCTACGAGCAGTACTTC
CDR3: CASSLAMNAKLGYEQYF

J: TRBJ2-5
V: TRBV5-4
size: many
D: -
DNA: TGTGCCAGCAGCTTGTGGGACTTCCAAGAGACCCAGTACTTC
CDR3: CASSLWDFQETQYF

J: TRBJ1-1
V: TRBV29-1
size: -
D: -
DNA: TGCAGCGTTGAGGGGGTGAGGAACACTGAAGCTTTCTTT
CDR3: CSVEGVRNTEAFF

J: TRBJ2-1
V: TRBV11-2
size: many
D: -
DNA: TGTGCCAGCAGCTTTCCGGGACCTATCACGAATGAGCAGTTCTTC
CDR3: CASSFPGPITNEQFF

J: TRBJ2-2
V: TRBV7-7
size: -
D: -
DNA: TGTGCTAGCAGCAAAACAGGGTCCGGGGAGCTGTTTTTT
CDR3: CASSKTGSGELFF

J: TRBJ2-2
V: TRBV7-9
size: -
D: -
DNA: TGTGCCAGCAGCTTAGTAGGGTGGCAGGAGAACACCGGGGAGCTGTTTTTT
CDR3: CASSLVGWQENTGELFF

J: TRBJ2-1
V: TRBV7-2
size: -
D: TRBD2
DNA: TGTGCCAGCAGCTTAGCGTCGACTAGCGGGGGCCATGGGTATGAGCAGTTCTTC
CDR3: CASSLASTSGGHGYEQFF

J: TRBJ2-5
V: TRBV15
size: -
D: TRBD2
DNA: TGTGCCACCAGCAGAGATGGGGCGGGAGGTCCAGAGACCCAGTACTTC
CDR3: CATSRDGAGGPETQYF

J: TRBJ2-3
V: TRBV20-1
size: -
D: TRBD2
DNA: TGCAGTGCTCGGACTAGACCAAGCACAGATACGCAGTATTTT
CDR3: CSARTRPSTDTQYF

J: TRBJ2-7
V: TRBV9
size: few
D: TRBD2
DNA: TGTGCCAGCAGCGCAACTAGCGGGAGCTCCTACGAGCAGTACTTC
CDR3: CASSATSGSSYEQYF

J: TRBJ2-1
V: TRBV30
size: -
D: TRBD2
DNA: TGTGCCTGGAGCGTTTTCCTTACTAGCGGGGGGAATGAGCAGTTCTTC
CDR3: CAWSVFLTSGGNEQFF

J: TRBJ1-1
V: TRBV4-2
size: many
D: -
DNA: TGTGCCAGCAGCCAAGGGGGCAGCAACACTGAAGCTTTCTTT
CDR3: CASSQGGSNTEAFF

J: TRBJ2-5
V: TRBV15
size: few
D: -
DNA: TGTGCCACCAGCAGAGCGAGAGCAGGGGCAGAGACCCAGTACTTC
CDR3: CATSRARAGAETQYF

J: TRBJ2-1
V: TRBV7-9
size: -
D: TRBD2
DNA: TGTGCCAGCAGCTCGGGACTAGCGGGAATTTTAAGGGAGCAGTTCTTC
CDR3: CASSSGLAGILREQFF

J: TRBJ2-3
V: TRBV7-9
size: few
D: -
DNA: TGTGCCAGCAACCAACGACAGACTTTGGGGACAGATACGCAGTATTTT
CDR3: CASNQRQTLGTDTQYF

J: TRBJ2-7
V: TRBV7-9
size: -
D: -
DNA: TGTGCCAGCAGCTTCCCCCGAGCCGGGACAACCTACGAGCAGTACTTC
CDR3: CASSFPRAGTTYEQYF

J: TRBJ2-1
V: TRBV20-1
size: many
D: -
DNA: TGCAGTGCTAGACTAGCTTACAATGAGCAGTTCTTC
CDR3: CSARLAYNEQFF